The T cell receptor (beta chain) described here comes from a study of CD8 T cells in ankylosing spondylitis. TCRdb reanalysed the 5' RACE reads using MiXCR and keeps one entry per CDR3 protein. The data hold 30,000 to 45,000 distinct CDR3 sequences, with 4.5% to 6% observed a single time. This clonotype was picked up many times. V shed 6 bases, J shed 1 base, and the junction held 2 bases outside the gene matches. The length of the CDR3 is 13 residues. Germline V lookup: CDR1 ENHRY, CDR2 SYGVKD. The sequence was collected from a male donor with ankylosing spondylitis or in good health (not recorded which). J is TRBJ2-5 and V is TRBV10-3; 7 bases line up with TRBD1. The specimen was blood, either unsorted or a sorted T cell fraction (not recorded which). The CDR3 loop reads CAISGQVQETQYF. CDR3 nucleotide sequence: TGTGCCATCAGCGGACAGGTCCAAGAGACCCAGTACTTC.